A selection of T cell receptor beta chains follows, all from one sample in a study of blood T cell repertoires in COVID-19. Profiling relied on immunoSEQ multiplex PCR, and the TCRdb table lists in-frame clones only, not all of them. This table has about 52,000 clones, roughly 87% appearing once. The sample taken for sequencing was peripheral blood. The source is a human donor with active COVID-19. The donor label of this sample is uncertain. The CDR3 runs from the conserved cysteine through the conserved F or W. The order of the fields is J gene, V gene, D gene, clone size, CDR3 protein, CDR3 DNA. A D gene is named only where the DNA matches it firmly. Size tells how often a clone was seen (once, few, many) or the class of an expanded clone, and some rows leave it out.

j_gene: TRBJ2-7; v_gene: TRBV3-1/TRBV3-2; d_gene: NA; abundance: NA; CDR3aa: CASSQGRDIYEQYF; CDR3nt: TGTGCCAGCAGCCAGGGACGGGACATTTACGAGCAGTACTTC
j_gene: TRBJ2-7; v_gene: TRBV7-2; d_gene: NA; abundance: few; CDR3aa: CASSPSEGWGYEQYF; CDR3nt: TGTGCCAGCAGCCCATCCGAGGGCTGGGGCTACGAGCAGTACTTC
j_gene: TRBJ2-4; v_gene: TRBV29-1; d_gene: TRBD1; abundance: NA; CDR3aa: CSVDNTGGSGIQYF; CDR3nt: TGCAGCGTCGATAATACAGGGGGCAGCGGCATTCAGTACTTC
j_gene: TRBJ2-3; v_gene: TRBV6-2/TRBV6-3; d_gene: TRBD2; abundance: once; CDR3aa: CASSRGGFTDTQYF; CDR3nt: TGTGCCAGCAGTAGGGGAGGGTTCACAGATACGCAGTATTTT
j_gene: TRBJ2-7; v_gene: TRBV29-1; d_gene: TRBD2; abundance: once; CDR3aa: CSVIVSGGGGEQYF; CDR3nt: TGCAGCGTTATCGTTAGCGGGGGCGGGGGGGAGCAGTACTTC
j_gene: TRBJ1-2; v_gene: TRBV4-3; d_gene: NA; abundance: NA; CDR3aa: CASSQGKTGNWGYTF; CDR3nt: TGCGCCAGCAGCCAAGGAAAAACAGGGAACTGGGGCTACACCTTC
j_gene: TRBJ2-6; v_gene: TRBV18; d_gene: TRBD1; abundance: NA; CDR3aa: CASSPRTGSGANVLTF; CDR3nt: TGTGCCAGCTCCCCCAGGACAGGGTCTGGGGCCAACGTCCTGACTTTC
j_gene: TRBJ2-1; v_gene: TRBV19; d_gene: NA; abundance: once; CDR3aa: CASSSGRDLFNEQFF; CDR3nt: TGTGCCAGTAGTTCCGGCCGGGACTTATTCAATGAGCAGTTCTTC
j_gene: TRBJ1-2; v_gene: TRBV25-1; d_gene: NA; abundance: NA; CDR3aa: CASSEIELEETFNYGYTF; CDR3nt: TGTGCCAGCAGTGAAATAGAGTTGGAGGAGACTTTCAACTATGGCTACACCTTC
j_gene: TRBJ2-3; v_gene: TRBV19; d_gene: TRBD2; abundance: few; CDR3aa: CASSTLLGLAGTRHTDTQYF; CDR3nt: TGTGCCAGTAGTACCCTTTTGGGACTAGCGGGCACACGGCACACAGATACGCAGTATTTT
j_gene: TRBJ1-1; v_gene: TRBV7-2; d_gene: NA; abundance: NA; CDR3aa: CASSLKSRGTEAFF; CDR3nt: TGTGCCAGCAGCTTAAAGTCCAGGGGCACTGAAGCTTTCTTT
j_gene: TRBJ1-4; v_gene: TRBV6-2/TRBV6-3; d_gene: TRBD1; abundance: NA; CDR3aa: CASSTGTDATNEKLFF; CDR3nt: TGTGCCAGCAGTACTGGGACAGACGCAACTAATGAAAAACTGTTTTTT
j_gene: TRBJ2-3; v_gene: TRBV7-3; d_gene: TRBD2; abundance: NA; CDR3aa: CASSILPGGAPDTQYF; CDR3nt: TGTGCCAGCAGCATACTTCCCGGGGGGGCGCCAGATACGCAGTATTTT
j_gene: TRBJ2-1; v_gene: TRBV11-2; d_gene: TRBD2; abundance: NA; CDR3aa: CASSFTSGGANEQFF; CDR3nt: TGTGCCAGCAGCTTCACTAGCGGGGGGGCGAATGAGCAGTTCTTC
j_gene: TRBJ2-7; v_gene: TRBV5-5; d_gene: TRBD1; abundance: once; CDR3aa: CASKGTPQGKFSEQYF; CDR3nt: TGTGCCAGCAAGGGGACGCCACAGGGGAAGTTCAGCGAGCAGTACTTC
j_gene: TRBJ1-4; v_gene: TRBV4-3; d_gene: TRBD1; abundance: NA; CDR3aa: CASSQDIDRGFATNEKLFF; CDR3nt: TGCGCCAGCAGCCAAGATATCGACAGGGGTTTCGCAACTAATGAAAAACTGTTTTTT
j_gene: TRBJ1-1; v_gene: TRBV12-5; d_gene: TRBD1; abundance: NA; CDR3aa: CASGLGQGITEAFF; CDR3nt: TGTGCTAGTGGTTTGGGACAGGGGATCACTGAAGCTTTCTTT
j_gene: TRBJ1-1; v_gene: TRBV5-6; d_gene: NA; abundance: once; CDR3aa: CASSFFSGHLAEAFF; CDR3nt: TGTGCCAGCAGCTTTTTTTCTGGGCATCTGGCTGAAGCTTTCTTT
j_gene: TRBJ1-5; v_gene: TRBV6-2/TRBV6-3; d_gene: NA; abundance: NA; CDR3aa: CASSSVRGAEPQHF; CDR3nt: TGTGCCAGCAGTTCCGTTCGGGGGGCTGAGCCCCAGCATTTT
j_gene: TRBJ2-5; v_gene: TRBV6-1; d_gene: TRBD1; abundance: NA; CDR3aa: CASSEIGTDQETQYF; CDR3nt: TGTGCCAGCAGTGAAATCGGGACAGACCAAGAGACCCAGTACTTC
j_gene: TRBJ2-5; v_gene: TRBV18; d_gene: NA; abundance: NA; CDR3aa: CASSPPGGRLKETQYF; CDR3nt: TGTGCCAGCTCACCGCCGGGCGGGCGTCTAAAAGAGACCCAGTACTTC
j_gene: TRBJ2-7; v_gene: TRBV12-3/TRBV12-4; d_gene: NA; abundance: NA; CDR3aa: CASSFSERQQYF; CDR3nt: TGTGCCAGCAGTTTTAGCGAAAGACAGCAGTACTTC
j_gene: TRBJ1-4; v_gene: TRBV25-1; d_gene: TRBD1; abundance: NA; CDR3aa: CASSRTGGAKEKLFF; CDR3nt: TGTGCCAGCAGTAGGACAGGGGGCGCAAAGGAAAAACTGTTTTTT
j_gene: TRBJ2-5; v_gene: TRBV24-1; d_gene: TRBD2; abundance: once; CDR3aa: CATSDDTGTSGGWETQYF; CDR3nt: TGTGCCACCAGTGATGATACCGGGACTAGCGGGGGGTGGGAGACCCAGTACTTC
j_gene: TRBJ2-7; v_gene: TRBV4-1; d_gene: NA; abundance: NA; CDR3aa: CASSQGQRYEQYF; CDR3nt: TGCGCCAGCAGCCAAGGACAGAGATACGAGCAGTACTTC
j_gene: TRBJ2-1; v_gene: TRBV11-3; d_gene: NA; abundance: NA; CDR3aa: CASSSYEGYEQFF; CDR3nt: TGTGCCAGCAGCTCCTACGAGGGCTATGAGCAGTTCTTC
j_gene: TRBJ1-5; v_gene: TRBV10-3; d_gene: NA; abundance: NA; CDR3aa: CAISQQLEGGQPQHF; CDR3nt: TGTGCCATCAGTCAGCAGTTGGAAGGCGGTCAGCCCCAGCATTTT
j_gene: TRBJ2-7; v_gene: TRBV19; d_gene: NA; abundance: NA; CDR3aa: CASSIGGYEQYF; CDR3nt: TGTGCCAGTAGTATAGGCGGCTACGAGCAGTACTTC
j_gene: TRBJ2-3; v_gene: TRBV9; d_gene: NA; abundance: NA; CDR3aa: CASSVGVGRADTQYF; CDR3nt: TGTGCCAGCAGCGTCGGGGTAGGGCGGGCAGATACGCAGTATTTT
j_gene: TRBJ1-1; v_gene: TRBV6-5; d_gene: TRBD1; abundance: NA; CDR3aa: CASRTGTADPFF; CDR3nt: TGTGCCAGCAGGACCGGGACAGCCGACCCTTTCTTT
j_gene: TRBJ1-4; v_gene: TRBV14; d_gene: NA; abundance: once; CDR3aa: CASTQIILVLLEKLFF; CDR3nt: TGTGCCAGCACCCAAATTATCTTAGTTTTACTGGAAAAACTGTTTTTT
j_gene: TRBJ1-1; v_gene: TRBV11-2; d_gene: TRBD1; abundance: NA; CDR3aa: CASSPGQGRSAFF; CDR3nt: TGTGCCAGCAGCCCAGGACAGGGTCGGAGCGCTTTCTTT
j_gene: TRBJ1-2; v_gene: TRBV6-6; d_gene: TRBD1; abundance: NA; CDR3aa: CATLTSGTGGVYTF; CDR3nt: TGTGCCACCTTAACTTCCGGGACAGGGGGTGTCTACACCTTC
j_gene: TRBJ2-1; v_gene: TRBV15; d_gene: NA; abundance: NA; CDR3aa: CATSREAWRTIKDNEQFF; CDR3nt: TGTGCCACCAGCAGAGAAGCATGGAGGACTATCAAAGACAATGAGCAGTTCTTC
j_gene: TRBJ1-6; v_gene: TRBV14; d_gene: NA; abundance: NA; CDR3aa: CASSQLLGANSPLHF; CDR3nt: TGTGCCAGCAGCCAACTCTTAGGGGCCAATTCACCCCTCCACTTT
j_gene: TRBJ1-1; v_gene: TRBV6-6; d_gene: NA; abundance: NA; CDR3aa: CASSFRGNTEAFF; CDR3nt: TGTGCCAGCAGTTTTAGAGGGAACACTGAAGCTTTCTTT
j_gene: TRBJ2-7; v_gene: TRBV6-1; d_gene: NA; abundance: NA; CDR3aa: CASSEAALSRFYEQYF; CDR3nt: TGTGCCAGCAGTGAAGCGGCGTTGAGCAGGTTCTACGAGCAGTACTTC
j_gene: TRBJ1-2; v_gene: TRBV6-1; d_gene: NA; abundance: NA; CDR3aa: CASSEARVPVLLRYGYTF; CDR3nt: TGTGCCAGCAGTGAAGCGCGGGTACCAGTTCTATTGCGCTATGGCTACACCTTC
j_gene: TRBJ1-2; v_gene: TRBV9; d_gene: TRBD1; abundance: NA; CDR3aa: CASSVGDRGRRYGYTF; CDR3nt: TGTGCCAGCAGCGTAGGGGACAGGGGGCGACGATATGGCTACACCTTC